This T cell receptor beta chain was recovered during a study of blood T cell repertoires in COVID-19. About the study: Samples came from the United States, Italy and Spain, spanning acute and convalescent COVID-19. T cells, B-cell-depleted T cells, or PBMCs provided the cDNA or gDNA that served as material.

In this sample, this clone turned up once. Per germline, CDR1 SGHTA and CDR2 FQGTGA. CDR3 length equals 16 residues. Trimming shortened V by 4 bases and J by 5 bases, and 18 bases separated the two germline ends. Per the original methods: Cell counts per sample came from amplifying reference gene primers. Profiling relied on immunoSEQ multiplex PCR, and the TCRdb table lists in-frame clones only, not all of them. That table is the source of V, J and clone size, and D and trimming were worked out from the DNA. The sample contains about 190,000 clones, roughly 84% of which appear only once. The receptor was derived from a human donor in a cohort sampled during active COVID-19. The specimen sequenced was peripheral blood. The chain links TRBV7-3 to TRBJ2-1, with D possibly TRBD2 on 5 matching bases. CDR3: CASSSQTQTGNNEQFF. CDR3 coding DNA: TGTGCCAGCAGCTCCCAGACTCAAACGGGAAACAATGAGCAGTTCTTC.